Ten or more counts support the clone carrying this T cell receptor beta chain. V was pared by 6 bases and J by 1 base, with 6 bases of the junction left unmatched. The CDR3 loop spans 14 amino acids. Germline CDR1 reads DFQATT; CDR2 reads SNEGSKA (reference sequence). It was RNA transcripts that yielded the amplified TCR beta CDR3 regions. In the first-round RT-PCR of the TCR CDR3, the HTBI primer set was used. TCRdb used MiXCR to reprocess the multiplex PCR reads, holding one entry per CDR3 protein. In the table there are some 550,000 distinct CDR3 sequences, more than 15% of which are singletons. This specimen belongs to a study of T cells in Graves' hyperthyroidism and ophthalmopathy.

The sequence came from a woman aged 40 to 55 with Graves' ophthalmopathy. The sequencing sample was made of blood. V gene TRBV20-1 combines with J gene TRBJ1-5; TRBD1 matches at 7 bases. The CDR3 coding sequence is TGCAGTGCGATGGGACAGAAGAGCAATCAGCCCCAGCATTTT. Translating gives CSAMGQKSNQPQHF.